This T cell receptor (beta chain) was recorded in a study of cytomegalovirus exposure and HLA in healthy donors. PCR employed 60 Vbeta and 13 Jbeta primers. TCRdb's table, derived via immunoSEQ multiplex PCR, lists solely in-frame clones and lacks some. The sample carries tens of thousands of clones, approximately 82% recorded once. V was cut by 5 bases and J by 16 bases, with 18 bases left in between. The CDR3 sequence is 11 residues long. CDR1 DFQATT and CDR2 SNEGSKA come from the germline V gene (reference sequence). The chain employs TRBV20-1 and TRBJ1-5; the D is unclear. Sequencing was performed on PBMCs. The clonotype comes from a man aged 35-49 years in good health and CMV-seronegative. CDR3 nucleotide sequence: TGCAGTGCTGGGAGGACGGCCGCCGCACATTTT. Translating it yields CSAGRTAAAHF.